This T cell receptor beta chain was captured by sequencing in a study of read filtering for tumor transcriptome and immune sequencing. This library used roughly 400 ng RNA and molecular barcoded adaptors spanning alpha/delta and beta/gamma chains. Using its own MiXCR run on the reads, TCRdb lists one record per CDR3 protein. The data contain over 4,500 distinct CDR3 sequences, about a fifth of them singletons. CDR1 is SQVTM and CDR2 is ANQGSEA in the germline V gene. The trim removed 4 bases at V and 0 bases at J, leaving 6 bases unmatched. This CDR3 is built from 14 residues. J is TRBJ2-7 and V is TRBV29-1; 7 nucleotides align to TRBD2. The sample comprised a population of CD138-negative cells sorted from bone marrow. The sequence derives from a donor aged 40 or over with multiple myeloma. DNA for the CDR3: TGCAGCGTTGTTTCCGGGAGGAGCTCCTACGAGCAGTACTTC. Amino acid sequence: CSVVSGRSSYEQYF.